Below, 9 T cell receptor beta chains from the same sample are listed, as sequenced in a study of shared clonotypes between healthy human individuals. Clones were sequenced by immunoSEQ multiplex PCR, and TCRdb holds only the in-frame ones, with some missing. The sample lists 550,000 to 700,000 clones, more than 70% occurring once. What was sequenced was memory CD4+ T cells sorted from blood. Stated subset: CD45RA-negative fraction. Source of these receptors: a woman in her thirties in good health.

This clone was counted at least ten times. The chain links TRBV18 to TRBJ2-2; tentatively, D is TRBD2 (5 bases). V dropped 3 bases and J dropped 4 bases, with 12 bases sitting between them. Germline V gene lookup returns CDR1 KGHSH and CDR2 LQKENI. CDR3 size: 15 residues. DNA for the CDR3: TGTGCCAGCTCACCCGCCGGCGGACTCACCGGGGAGCTGTTTTTT. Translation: CASSPAGGLTGELFF.

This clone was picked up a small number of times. The CDR3 here is CASSTRTSGREEQYF. The CDR3 bases are TGTGCCAGTAGTACGAGGACTAGCGGGCGGGAAGAGCAGTACTTC. The chain carries TRBV19 and TRBJ2-7; 11 bases match TRBD2. The V and J ends lost 4 bases and 7 bases, in that order; junction bases with no gene match: 9. Germline CDR1 and CDR2: LNHDA and SQIVND (reference sequence). This CDR3 has 15 amino acids.

CDR3: CASREGWSGEQYF. In nucleotides, the CDR3 is TGTGCCAGCAGGGAGGGCTGGTCGGGGGAGCAGTACTTC. The chain joins TRBV6-1 to TRBJ2-7, with D maybe TRBD2 (6 bases). In germline, CDR1 is MNHNS, CDR2 SASEGT. V was clipped by 6 bases and J by 7 bases, with 16 bases between them. The CDR3 sequence is 13 residues long.

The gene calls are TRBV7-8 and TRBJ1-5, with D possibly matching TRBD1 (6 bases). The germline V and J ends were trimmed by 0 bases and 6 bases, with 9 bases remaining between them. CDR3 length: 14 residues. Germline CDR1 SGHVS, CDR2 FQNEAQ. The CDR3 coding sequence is TGTGCCAGCAGCTTAGCAGGGGGTGCTCAGCCCCAGCATTTT. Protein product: CASSLAGGAQPQHF.

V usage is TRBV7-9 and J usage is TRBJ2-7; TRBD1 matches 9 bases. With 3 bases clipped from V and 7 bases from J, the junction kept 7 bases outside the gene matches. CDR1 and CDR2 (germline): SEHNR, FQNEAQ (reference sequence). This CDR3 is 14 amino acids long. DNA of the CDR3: TGTGCCAGCAGCTTGAGTACAGGGGGCCATGAGCAGTACTTC. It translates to CASSLSTGGHEQYF.

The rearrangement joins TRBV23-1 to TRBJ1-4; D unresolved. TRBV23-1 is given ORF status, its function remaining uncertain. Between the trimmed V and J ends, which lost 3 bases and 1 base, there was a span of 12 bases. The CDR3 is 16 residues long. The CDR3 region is CASSHRIAITNEKLFF. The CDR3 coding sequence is TGCGCCAGCAGTCACCGGATTGCTATAACTAATGAAAAACTGTTTTTT.

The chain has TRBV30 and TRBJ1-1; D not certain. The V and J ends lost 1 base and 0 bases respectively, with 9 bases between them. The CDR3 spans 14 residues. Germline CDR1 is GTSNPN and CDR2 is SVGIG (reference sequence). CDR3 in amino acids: CAWSGQQMNTEAFF. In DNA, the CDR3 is TGTGCCTGGAGTGGTCAACAGATGAACACTGAAGCTTTCTTT.

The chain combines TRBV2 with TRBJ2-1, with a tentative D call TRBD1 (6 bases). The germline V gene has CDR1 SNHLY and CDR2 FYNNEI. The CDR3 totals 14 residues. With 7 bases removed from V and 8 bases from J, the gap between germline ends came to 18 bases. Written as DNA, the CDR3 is TGTGCCAGCACTTTAGGACAGAAAGAGGATGAGCAGTTCTTC. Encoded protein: CASTLGQKEDEQFF.

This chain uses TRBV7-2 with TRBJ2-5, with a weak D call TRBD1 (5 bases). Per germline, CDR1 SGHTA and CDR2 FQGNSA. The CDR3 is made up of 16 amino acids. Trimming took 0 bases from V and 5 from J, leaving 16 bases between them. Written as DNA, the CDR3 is TGTGCCAGCAGCTTAGCTGGCAGGGTGAACGGGGAGACCCAGTACTTC. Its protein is CASSLAGRVNGETQYF. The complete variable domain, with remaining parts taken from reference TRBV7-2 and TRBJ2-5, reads GAGVSQSPSNKVTEKGKDVELRCDPISGHTALYWYRQSLGQGLEFLIYFQGNSAPDKSGLPSDRFSAERTGGSVSTLTIQRTQQEDSAVYLCASSLAGRVNGETQYFGPGTRLLVL.